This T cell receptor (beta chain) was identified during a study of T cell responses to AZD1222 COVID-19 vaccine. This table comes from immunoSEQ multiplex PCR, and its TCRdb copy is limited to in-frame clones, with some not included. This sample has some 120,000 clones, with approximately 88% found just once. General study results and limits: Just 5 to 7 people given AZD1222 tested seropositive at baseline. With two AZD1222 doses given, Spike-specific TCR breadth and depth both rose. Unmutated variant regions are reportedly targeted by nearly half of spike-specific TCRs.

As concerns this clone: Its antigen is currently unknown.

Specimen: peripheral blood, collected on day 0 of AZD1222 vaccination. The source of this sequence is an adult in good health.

The CDR3 is CASSLVSQGTGVGGYTF. In DNA form, the CDR3 reads TGTGCCAGCAGCTTAGTTTCCCAGGGAACGGGGGTAGGTGGCTACACCTTC. The genes are TRBV7-2 and TRBJ1-2, with D maybe TRBD1 (5 bases). The germline gives CDR1 SGHTA, CDR2 FQGNSA. There are 17 residues in the CDR3. V lost 1 base and J lost 7, with 22 bases in between. Looking up the rest from reference TRBV7-2 and TRBJ1-2 gives the full variable domain: GAGVSQSPSNKVTEKGKDVELRCDPISGHTALYWYRQSLGQGLEFLIYFQGNSAPDKSGLPSDRFSAERTGGSVSTLTIQRTQQEDSAVYLCASSLVSQGTGVGGYTFGSGTRLTVV.